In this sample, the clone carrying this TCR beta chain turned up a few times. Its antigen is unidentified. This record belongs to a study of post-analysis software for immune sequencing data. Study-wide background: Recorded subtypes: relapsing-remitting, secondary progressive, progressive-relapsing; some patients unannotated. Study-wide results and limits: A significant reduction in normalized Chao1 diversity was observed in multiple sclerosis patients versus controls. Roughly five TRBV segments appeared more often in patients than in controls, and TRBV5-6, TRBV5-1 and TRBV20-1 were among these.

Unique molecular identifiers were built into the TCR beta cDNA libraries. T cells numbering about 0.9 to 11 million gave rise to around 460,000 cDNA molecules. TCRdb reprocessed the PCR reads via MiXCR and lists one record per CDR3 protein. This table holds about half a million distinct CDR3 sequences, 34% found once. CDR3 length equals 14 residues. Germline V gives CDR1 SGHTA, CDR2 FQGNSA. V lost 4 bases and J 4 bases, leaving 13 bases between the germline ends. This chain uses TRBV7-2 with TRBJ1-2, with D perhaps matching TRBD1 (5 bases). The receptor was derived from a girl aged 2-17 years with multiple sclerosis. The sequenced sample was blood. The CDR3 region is CASSSSGTVYGYTF. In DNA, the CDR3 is TGTGCCAGCAGCTCATCAGGGACTGTCTATGGCTACACCTTC. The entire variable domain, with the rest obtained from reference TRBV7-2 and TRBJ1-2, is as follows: GAGVSQSPSNKVTEKGKDVELRCDPISGHTALYWYRQSLGQGLEFLIYFQGNSAPDKSGLPSDRFSAERTGGSVSTLTIQRTQQEDSAVYLCASSSSGTVYGYTFGSGTRLTVV.